One sample yielded the 32 T cell receptor beta chains listed below, sequenced in a study of blood T cell repertoires in COVID-19. Using immunoSEQ multiplex PCR, the repertoire was profiled, and TCRdb retains in-frame clones only, with some absent. The table shows some 96,000 clones, with more than 65% occurring only once. The sample was peripheral blood. The source of these receptors is a woman in her seventies with acute or convalescent COVID-19.

The V call is TRBV5-1, the J call TRBJ2-3; D not resolved. This CDR3 has 15 amino acids. Trimming pared 4 bases from V and 0 bases from J, leaving 12 bases between. The germline V gene has CDR1 SGHRS and CDR2 YFSETQ. The chain's CDR3 is CASSPKLTSTDTQYF. The CDR3 DNA is TGCGCCAGCAGCCCCAAGCTAACTAGCACAGATACGCAGTATTTT.

The chain uses TRBV7-9 and TRBJ1-2; D unclear. Germline V lookup: CDR1 SEHNR, CDR2 FQNEAQ (reference sequence). Trimming took off 6 bases at V and 5 bases at J, with 22 bases between the two ends. The CDR3 sequence is 16 residues long. CDR3 DNA: TGTGCCAGCAGACCAAACACGGGGAGGACGGATTATGGCTACACCTTC. Its translation is CASRPNTGRTDYGYTF.

The chain has TRBV6-5 and TRBJ1-2, with unresolved D. The CDR3 runs to 14 residues. The V and J ends lost 2 bases and 2 bases respectively, with 9 bases between them. Germline assignment: CDR1 MNHEY and CDR2 SVGAGI. CDR3 sequence: CASSYINSNYGYTF. The CDR3 DNA sequence: TGTGCCAGCAGTTACATAAACTCCAACTATGGCTACACCTTC.

The genes are TRBV19 and TRBJ2-5; 14 nucleotides agree with TRBD2. The CDR3 is 18 amino acids. V lost 6 bases, J lost 2 bases, and 11 bases stayed unmatched. Germline V gene lookup returns CDR1 LNHDA and CDR2 SQIVND (reference sequence). CDR3 bases: TGTGCCAGTAGCCTAGAGGGACTAGCGGGGGACACACAAGAGACCCAGTACTTC. Translation: CASSLEGLAGDTQETQYF.

The V and J genes are TRBV6-1 and TRBJ1-5, with D maybe TRBD1 (5 bases). Germline V gives CDR1 MNHNS, CDR2 SASEGT. V shed 2 bases and J shed 9 bases, with 8 bases lying between them. This CDR3 is 12 amino acids long. This chain's CDR3 is CASSEPGRPQHF. The CDR3 bases are TGTGCCAGCAGTGAACCAGGGCGGCCCCAGCATTTT.

This chain joins TRBV18 and TRBJ2-1, with D unresolved. V was pared by 0 bases and J by 7 bases, with 16 bases between. Germline values: CDR1 KGHSH, CDR2 LQKENI. The CDR3 extends over 16 amino acids. The CDR3, as DNA: TGTGCCAGCTCACCACCGAGGAGCCAGAAAGATAATGAGCAGTTCTTC. Translating gives CASSPPRSQKDNEQFF.

This chain uses TRBV7-3 with TRBJ1-2; D perhaps matches TRBD1 (5 bases). V was trimmed by 5 bases and J by 5 bases, leaving 12 bases between them. CDR1 SGHTA and CDR2 FQGTGA come from the germline V gene. There are 13 residues in the CDR3. The CDR3 coding sequence is TGTGCCAGCAGCCCGGGAGGGGTTTATGGCTACACCTTC. Amino acid sequence: CASSPGGVYGYTF.

The genes are TRBV6-1 and TRBJ2-5; 7 nucleotides match TRBD1. The CDR3 consists of 16 residues. Per germline, CDR1 MNHNS and CDR2 SASEGT. Losses at the gene ends were 0 bases for V and 7 bases for J; bases not matched to a gene: 11. CDR3 residues: CASSEAPDRLGGTQYF. In DNA, the CDR3 is TGTGCCAGCAGTGAAGCGCCGGACAGGCTAGGGGGGACCCAGTACTTC.

This clone was recorded a few times. The chain links TRBV5-1 to TRBJ2-7, with TRBD1 as a possible D gene (5 bases). The CDR3 spans 13 residues. The germline CDR1 and CDR2 sequences are SGHRS and YFSETQ. V was clipped by 1 base and J by 7 bases, with 12 bases between them. In DNA, the CDR3 is TGCGCCAGCAGCTTGACCGGCCAGGGAGAGCAGTACTTC. Translated, it gives CASSLTGQGEQYF.

The chain employs TRBV1 and TRBJ2-6; no DNA check was done on the table's D call, TRBD1. TRBV1 is a recognized pseudogene. The CDR3 runs to 16 residues. CDR3 amino acids: CTSADRGIPGANVLTF. The DNA of the CDR3 is TGCACCAGCGCGGACAGGGGAATACCTGGGGCCAACGTCCTGACTTTC.

The rearrangement joins TRBV24-1 to TRBJ2-5; TRBD1 might be the D (6 bases). The CDR3 sequence is 15 residues long. The V and J ends lost 1 base and 2 bases respectively, with 10 bases between them. The germline V gene has CDR1 KGHDR and CDR2 SFDVKD. The CDR3: CATSDFGRGQETQYF. The DNA of the CDR3 is TGTGCCACCAGTGATTTCGGCAGGGGTCAAGAGACCCAGTACTTC.

This clone was picked up a small number of times. The chain recombines TRBV6-1 with TRBJ1-4; perhaps TRBD1 as D (5 bases). The CDR3 is 14 amino acids. Germline CDR1 MNHNS, CDR2 SASEGT. Trimming removed 2 bases at V and 8 bases at J, with 12 bases between. The CDR3 region has the DNA TGTGCCAGCAGTGAACCCGGGGGACGGGAAAAACTGTTTTTT. Protein product: CASSEPGGREKLFF.

CDR3 coding DNA: TGTGCCAGCTCAACACTGACAGTGGGTAATGAAAAACTGTTTTTT. Translating gives CASSTLTVGNEKLFF. The chain combines TRBV18 with TRBJ1-4, with a possible D match to TRBD1 (5 bases). Per the germline V gene, CDR1 is KGHSH and CDR2 is LQKENI. The CDR3 extends over 15 amino acids. The germline V and J ends were trimmed by 5 bases and 4 bases, with 14 bases remaining between them. The variable domain in full, completed from reference TRBV18 and TRBJ1-4, reads NAGVMQNPRHLVRRRGQEARLRCSPMKGHSHVYWYRQLPEEGLKFMVYLQKENIIDESGMPKERFSAEFPKEGPSILRIQQVVRGDSAAYFCASSTLTVGNEKLFFGSGTQLSVL.

The chain is built from TRBV7-2 and TRBJ2-6; the D gene is possibly TRBD1 (5 bases). V shed 1 base and J shed 4 bases, with 8 bases lying between them. This CDR3 spans 15 amino acids. CDR1 is SGHTA and CDR2 is FQGNSA in the germline V gene. CDR3 nucleotide sequence: TGTGCCAGCAGCTTAGGGGGCGCAGGGGCCAACGTCCTGACTTTC. The encoded protein is CASSLGGAGANVLTF.

The chain joins TRBV7-6 to TRBJ2-3; 9 bases map to TRBD2. This CDR3 region has 16 residues. The V gene's germline CDR1 is SGHVS and CDR2 FNYEAQ. The ends lost 1 base at V and 2 bases at J; junction bases unmatched: 4. The chain's CDR3 is CASSLGASGTTDTQYF. DNA of the CDR3: TGTGCCAGCAGCTTAGGGGCTAGCGGGACCACAGATACGCAGTATTTT.

The genes are TRBV27 and TRBJ2-1, with D perhaps TRBD1 (5 bases). The germline V gene encodes CDR1 MNHEY and CDR2 SMNVEV (reference sequence). This CDR3 spans 14 amino acids. The V end lost 5 bases, the J end lost 0 bases, and 8 bases lay between the germline ends. CDR3 nucleotide sequence: TGTGCCAGCAGTAGGGGTAGCTCCTACAATGAGCAGTTCTTC. As protein: CASSRGSSYNEQFF.

J is TRBJ1-1 and V is TRBV11-1, with D hard to call. Between the trimmed V and J ends, which lost 9 bases and 1 base, there was a span of 6 bases. This CDR3 is 11 amino acids long. Germline V gene lookup returns CDR1 SGHAT and CDR2 FQDESV (reference sequence). In DNA, the CDR3 is TGTGCCAGTAGACAGAACACTGAAGCTTTCTTT. The encoded protein is CASRQNTEAFF. Filled out from reference TRBV11-1 and TRBJ1-1, the complete variable domain reads EAEVAQSPRYKITEKSQAVAFWCDPISGHATLYWYRQILGQGPELLVQFQDESVVDDSQLPKDRFSAERLKGVDSTLKIQPAELGDSAMYLCASRQNTEAFFGQGTRLTVV.

This clone was picked up a small number of times. The chain employs TRBV9 and TRBJ1-1; D perhaps matches TRBD1 (5 bases). CDR1 and CDR2 (germline): SGDLS, YYNGEE. The CDR3 loop spans 13 amino acids. V lost 0 bases to trimming and J lost 7 bases, with 10 bases between them. CDR3 sequence: CASSVGPGGEAFF. CDR3 bases: TGTGCCAGCAGCGTAGGTCCGGGGGGTGAAGCTTTCTTT. Together with reference TRBV9 and TRBJ1-1, the CDR3 gives the full variable domain: DSGVTQTPKHLITATGQRVTLRCSPRSGDLSVYWYQQSLDQGLQFLIQYYNGEERAKGNILERFSAQQFPDLHSELNLSSLELGDSALYFCASSVGPGGEAFFGQGTRLTVV.

This clone was counted once. The rearrangement joins TRBV6-5 to TRBJ2-3; no definite D call. Germline CDR1 and CDR2: MNHEY and SVGAGI. Trimming removed 4 bases at V and 2 bases at J, with 4 bases between. The CDR3 is 12 amino acids. The CDR3 sequence: CASSSLTDTQYF. Written as DNA, the CDR3 is TGTGCCAGCAGTTCCCTCACAGATACGCAGTATTTT.

This clone was seen only a few times. The rearrangement uses TRBV18 and TRBJ1-5; possibly TRBD1 for D (5 bases). Germline assignment: CDR1 KGHSH and CDR2 LQKENI. With 3 bases removed from V and 6 bases from J, the gap between germline ends came to 15 bases. This CDR3 comprises 15 residues. CDR3 sequence reads: CASSPLGAVSQPQHF. For the CDR3, the DNA is TGTGCCAGCTCACCTTTAGGGGCGGTCAGTCAGCCCCAGCATTTT. The whole variable domain, remainder taken from reference TRBV18 and TRBJ1-5, is NAGVMQNPRHLVRRRGQEARLRCSPMKGHSHVYWYRQLPEEGLKFMVYLQKENIIDESGMPKERFSAEFPKEGPSILRIQQVVRGDSAAYFCASSPLGAVSQPQHFGDGTRLSIL.

This clone was found once. The J gene is TRBJ2-3, the V gene TRBV6-5; tentatively, D is TRBD2 (6 bases). This CDR3 region has 15 residues. Trimming left V 0 bases short and J 3 bases short, with 10 bases between. The germline V gene encodes CDR1 MNHEY and CDR2 SVGAGI. CDR3 nucleotides: TGTGCCAGCAGTTACTCGAGCCGGGGGACAGATACGCAGTATTTT. This gives the protein CASSYSSRGTDTQYF.

The chain recombines TRBV4-2 with TRBJ2-5; 9 bases align to TRBD1. V gave up 3 bases and J gave up 3 bases; unmatched junction bases: 2. Germline assignment: CDR1 LGHNA and CDR2 YNFKEQ. The CDR3 length is 14 residues. The CDR3 reads CASSHTGGEETQYF. As DNA, the CDR3 is TGTGCCAGCAGCCACACAGGGGGCGAAGAGACCCAGTACTTC.

The chain joins TRBV28 to TRBJ2-1, with unresolved D. Germline V gene data show CDR1 as MDHEN and CDR2 as SYDVKM. V lost 1 base and J lost 4, with 5 bases in between. This CDR3 region has 13 residues. The CDR3 is CASSLLQYNEQFF. The CDR3 DNA follows: TGTGCCAGCAGTTTATTACAGTACAATGAGCAGTTCTTC.

This clone has only a few counts. The chain carries TRBV30 and TRBJ1-1, with D uncertain. Germline assignment: CDR1 GTSNPN and CDR2 SVGIG (reference sequence). The CDR3 consists of 13 residues. V dropped 7 bases and J dropped 4 bases, with 16 bases sitting between them. CDR3 sequence (DNA): TGTGCCTCGCCCGGCTTGACGGGCACTGAAGCTTTCTTT. Translation gives CASPGLTGTEAFF.

This clone was picked up one time. The J gene is TRBJ1-2, the V gene TRBV5-1, with 9 bases matching TRBD1. Germline trimming cut 0 bases from V and 10 bases from J; bases unmatched to any gene: 7. CDR1 is SGHRS and CDR2 is YFSETQ in the germline V gene. This CDR3 comprises 14 residues. The DNA of the CDR3 is TGCGCCAGCAGCTTGGGCGGACAGGGGATGTTCTACACCTTC. The encoded protein is CASSLGGQGMFYTF. Using reference TRBV5-1 and TRBJ1-2 for the parts outside the CDR3, the full variable domain is KAGVTQTPRYLIKTRGQQVTLSCSPISGHRSVSWYQQTPGQGLQFLFEYFSETQRNKGNFPGRFSGRQFSNSRSEMNVSTLELGDSALYLCASSLGGQGMFYTFGSGTRLTVV.

The rearrangement joins TRBV29-1 to TRBJ1-3, with 7 nucleotides matching TRBD1. This CDR3 is built from 14 residues. The germline gives CDR1 SQVTM, CDR2 ANQGSEA. J lost 3 bases, V lost 2 bases, and 4 bases had no gene match. The DNA of the CDR3 is TGCAGCGTTGAAACAGGGGTAGATGGAAACACCATATATTTT. It encodes CSVETGVDGNTIYF. Combining the CDR3 with reference TRBV29-1 and TRBJ1-3 gives the whole variable domain SAVISQKPSRDICQRGTSLTIQCQVDSQVTMMFWYRQQPGQSLTLIATANQGSEATYESGFVIDKFPISRPNLTFSTLTVSNMSPEDSSIYLCSVETGVDGNTIYFGEGSWLTVV.

The J gene is TRBJ1-3, the V gene TRBV4-3; maybe TRBD1 (5 bases). Trimming removed 4 bases at V and 2 bases at J, with 6 bases between. The CDR3 is made up of 13 amino acids. The V gene's germline CDR1 is LGHNA and CDR2 YSLEER. CDR3 amino acids: CASSRGAGNTIYF. CDR3 bases: TGCGCCAGCAGCCGGGGGGCTGGAAACACCATATATTTT.

This sequence joins TRBV10-2 and TRBJ1-5, with TRBD1 matching 12 bases. J was trimmed by 6 bases and V by 6 bases; bases with no gene match: 6. CDR3 length: 15 residues. CDR1 and CDR2 (germline): WSHSY, SAAADI. CDR3 sequence reads: CASSRGQGAGQPQHF. The CDR3 bases are TGCGCCAGCAGCCGGGGACAGGGGGCCGGTCAGCCCCAGCATTTT.

The chain links TRBV5-6 to TRBJ2-5; 8 nucleotides align to TRBD2. With 0 bases clipped from V and 1 base from J, the junction kept 5 bases outside the gene matches. This CDR3 has 16 amino acids. The germline V gene has CDR1 SGHDT and CDR2 YYEEEE. The CDR3 region has the DNA TGTGCCAGCAGCTTGGTGGCTAGCGGGTCCCAAGAGACCCAGTACTTC. This gives the protein CASSLVASGSQETQYF. The full variable domain, its missing parts supplied by reference TRBV5-6 and TRBJ2-5, is DAGVTQSPTHLIKTRGQQVTLRCSPKSGHDTVSWYQQALGQGPQFIFQYYEEEERQRGNFPDRFSGHQFPNYSSELNVNALLLGDSALYLCASSLVASGSQETQYFGPGTRLLVL.

On this clone: The same CDR3 is also encoded by other DNA sequences in this sample. The rearrangement links TRBV30 to TRBJ1-5; TRBD1 matches at 9 bases. Germline V lookup: CDR1 GTSNPN, CDR2 SVGIG (reference sequence). With 4 bases clipped from V and 7 bases from J, the junction kept 5 bases outside the gene matches. The CDR3 contains 13 residues. The CDR3 nucleotides are TGTGCCTGGACCACAGGGGGCGGACAGCCCCAGCATTTT. Its protein is CAWTTGGGQPQHF.

In nucleotides, the CDR3 is TGTGCCAGCTCACCCGAGTATAACTCTGGAAACACCATATATTTT. Translated, it gives CASSPEYNSGNTIYF. The genes are TRBV18 and TRBJ1-3, with no clear D. The germline CDR1 and CDR2 sequences are KGHSH and LQKENI. This CDR3 is built from 15 residues. V was cut by 3 bases and J by 0 bases, with 9 bases left in between.

The chain has TRBV24-1 and TRBJ2-1, with D unclear. The V gene's germline CDR1 is KGHDR and CDR2 SFDVKD. V dropped 2 bases and J dropped 6 bases, with 16 bases sitting between them. The CDR3 is made up of 16 amino acids. The CDR3 is CATSDSVAPPFNEQFF. CDR3 DNA: TGTGCCACCAGTGATTCCGTGGCACCGCCCTTCAATGAGCAGTTCTTC.